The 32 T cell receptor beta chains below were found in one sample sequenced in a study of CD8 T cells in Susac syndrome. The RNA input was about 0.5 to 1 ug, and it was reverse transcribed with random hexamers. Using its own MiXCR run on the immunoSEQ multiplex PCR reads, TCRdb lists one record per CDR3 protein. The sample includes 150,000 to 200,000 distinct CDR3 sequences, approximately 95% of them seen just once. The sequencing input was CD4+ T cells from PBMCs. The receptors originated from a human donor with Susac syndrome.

CDR3 DNA: TGTGCCAGCACTTCGGACAGGGGCTACGAGCAGTACTTC. This codes for CASTSDRGYEQYF. This sequence joins TRBV6-5 and TRBJ2-7; 9 nucleotides align to TRBD1. CDR3 length: 13 amino acids. Trimming took 7 bases from V and 3 from J; bases not matched to a gene: 4. Germline V gene data show CDR1 as MNHEY and CDR2 as SVGAGI.

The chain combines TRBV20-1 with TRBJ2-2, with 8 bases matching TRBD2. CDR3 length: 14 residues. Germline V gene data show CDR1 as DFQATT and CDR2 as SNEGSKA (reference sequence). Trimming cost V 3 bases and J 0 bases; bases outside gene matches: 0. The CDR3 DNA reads TGCAGTGCTAGTAGCGGGACGAACACCGGGGAGCTGTTTTTT. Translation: CSASSGTNTGELFF.

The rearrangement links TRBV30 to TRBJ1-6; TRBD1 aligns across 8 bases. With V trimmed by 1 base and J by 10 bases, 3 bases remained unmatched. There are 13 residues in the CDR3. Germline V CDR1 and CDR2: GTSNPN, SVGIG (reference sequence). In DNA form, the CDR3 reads TGTGCCTGGAGTGGGACAGGGCTATCACCCCTCCACTTT. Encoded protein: CAWSGTGLSPLHF.

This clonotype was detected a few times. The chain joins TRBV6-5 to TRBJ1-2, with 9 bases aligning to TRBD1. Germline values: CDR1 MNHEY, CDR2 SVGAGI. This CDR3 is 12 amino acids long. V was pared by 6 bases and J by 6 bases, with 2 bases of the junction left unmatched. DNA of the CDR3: TGTGCCAGCAGCCGGACAGGGGATGGCTACACCTTC. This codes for CASSRTGDGYTF.

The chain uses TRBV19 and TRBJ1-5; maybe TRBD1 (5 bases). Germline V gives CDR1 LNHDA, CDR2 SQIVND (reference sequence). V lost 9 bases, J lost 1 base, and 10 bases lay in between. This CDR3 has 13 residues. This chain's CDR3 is CASLDRSNQPQHF. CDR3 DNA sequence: TGTGCCAGCCTAGACAGAAGCAATCAGCCCCAGCATTTT.

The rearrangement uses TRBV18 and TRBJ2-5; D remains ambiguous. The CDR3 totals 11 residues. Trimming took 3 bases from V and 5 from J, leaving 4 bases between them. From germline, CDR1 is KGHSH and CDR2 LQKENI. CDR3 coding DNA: TGTGCCAGCTCACCCGCTGAGACCCAGTACTTC. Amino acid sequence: CASSPAETQYF.

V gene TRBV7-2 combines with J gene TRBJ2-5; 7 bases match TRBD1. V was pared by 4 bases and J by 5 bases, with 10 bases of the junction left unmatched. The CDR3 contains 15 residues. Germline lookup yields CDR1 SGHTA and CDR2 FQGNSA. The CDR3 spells CASSSQGVGGETQYF. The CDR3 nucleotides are TGTGCCAGCAGCTCCCAGGGGGTAGGAGGCGAGACCCAGTACTTC.

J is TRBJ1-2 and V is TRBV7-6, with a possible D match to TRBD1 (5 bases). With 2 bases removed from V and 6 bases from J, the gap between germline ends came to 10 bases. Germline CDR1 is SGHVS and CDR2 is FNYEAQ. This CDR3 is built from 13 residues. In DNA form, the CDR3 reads TGTGCCAGCAGCTTATGGCAGGGCCATGGCTACACCTTC. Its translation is CASSLWQGHGYTF.

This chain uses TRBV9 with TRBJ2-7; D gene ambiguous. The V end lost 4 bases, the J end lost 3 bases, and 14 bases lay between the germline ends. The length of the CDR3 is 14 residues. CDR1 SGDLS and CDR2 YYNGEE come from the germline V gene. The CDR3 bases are TGTGCCAGCAGCCCCTACGGGTCGGACTACGAGCAGTACTTC. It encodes CASSPYGSDYEQYF. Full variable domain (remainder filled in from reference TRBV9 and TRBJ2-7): DSGVTQTPKHLITATGQRVTLRCSPRSGDLSVYWYQQSLDQGLQFLIQYYNGEERAKGNILERFSAQQFPDLHSELNLSSLELGDSALYFCASSPYGSDYEQYFGPGTRLTVT.

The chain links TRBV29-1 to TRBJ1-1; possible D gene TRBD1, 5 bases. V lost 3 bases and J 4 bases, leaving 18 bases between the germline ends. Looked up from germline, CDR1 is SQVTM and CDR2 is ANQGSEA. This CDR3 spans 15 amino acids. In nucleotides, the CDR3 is TGCAGCGTTGAGGTGACGCCGAGGGGCCGCACTGAAGCTTTCTTT. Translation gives CSVEVTPRGRTEAFF. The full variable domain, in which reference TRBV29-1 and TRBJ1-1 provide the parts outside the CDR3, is SAVISQKPSRDICQRGTSLTIQCQVDSQVTMMFWYRQQPGQSLTLIATANQGSEATYESGFVIDKFPISRPNLTFSTLTVSNMSPEDSSIYLCSVEVTPRGRTEAFFGQGTRLTVV.

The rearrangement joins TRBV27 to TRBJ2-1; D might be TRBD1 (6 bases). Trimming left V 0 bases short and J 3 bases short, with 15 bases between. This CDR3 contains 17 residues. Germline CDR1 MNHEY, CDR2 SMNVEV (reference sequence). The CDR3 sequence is CASSLSRRDTFYNEQFF. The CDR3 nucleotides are TGTGCCAGCAGTTTATCTCGCCGGGACACCTTCTACAATGAGCAGTTCTTC.

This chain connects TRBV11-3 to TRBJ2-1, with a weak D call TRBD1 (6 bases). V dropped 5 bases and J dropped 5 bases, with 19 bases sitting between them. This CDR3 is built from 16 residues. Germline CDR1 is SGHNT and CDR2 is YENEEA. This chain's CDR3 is CASSPEAGTSNNEQFF. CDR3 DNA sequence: TGTGCCAGCAGCCCAGAAGCCGGGACATCTAACAATGAGCAGTTCTTC.

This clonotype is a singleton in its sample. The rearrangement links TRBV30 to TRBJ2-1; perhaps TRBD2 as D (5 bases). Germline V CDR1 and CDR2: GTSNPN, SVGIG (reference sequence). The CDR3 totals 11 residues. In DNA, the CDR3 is TGTGGCCTCACTAGTCGAAGTGAGCAGTTCTTC. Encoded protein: CGLTSRSEQFF. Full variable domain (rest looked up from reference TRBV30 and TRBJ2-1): SQTIHQWPATLVQPVGSPLSLECTVEGTSNPNLYWYRQAAGRGLQLLFYSVGIGQISSEVPQNLSASRPQDRQFILSSKKLLLSDSGFYLCGLTSRSEQFFGPGTRLTVL.

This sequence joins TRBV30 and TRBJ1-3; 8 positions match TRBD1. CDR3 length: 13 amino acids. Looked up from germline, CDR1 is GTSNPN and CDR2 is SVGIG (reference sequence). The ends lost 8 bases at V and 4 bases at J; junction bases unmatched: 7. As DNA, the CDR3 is TGTGCCGGCGACAGGGGTACGGGAAACACCATATATTTT. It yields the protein CAGDRGTGNTIYF.

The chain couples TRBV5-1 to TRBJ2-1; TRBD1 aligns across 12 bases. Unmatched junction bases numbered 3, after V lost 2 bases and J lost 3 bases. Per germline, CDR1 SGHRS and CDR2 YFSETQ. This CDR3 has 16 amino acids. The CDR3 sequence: CASSLGTGGSYNEQFF. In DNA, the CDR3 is TGCGCCAGCAGCTTAGGGACAGGGGGCAGCTACAATGAGCAGTTCTTC.

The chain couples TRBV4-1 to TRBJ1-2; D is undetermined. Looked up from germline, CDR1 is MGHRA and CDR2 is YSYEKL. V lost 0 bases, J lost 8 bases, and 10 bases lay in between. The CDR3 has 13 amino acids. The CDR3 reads CASSQDHRSGYTF. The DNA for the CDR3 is TGCGCCAGCAGCCAAGATCATCGGAGCGGCTACACCTTC.

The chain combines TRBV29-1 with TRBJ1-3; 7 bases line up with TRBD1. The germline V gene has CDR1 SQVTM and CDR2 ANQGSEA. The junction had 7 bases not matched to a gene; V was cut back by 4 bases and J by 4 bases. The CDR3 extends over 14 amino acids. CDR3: CSVGLGQAGNTIYF. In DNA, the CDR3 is TGCAGCGTTGGACTAGGACAGGCCGGAAACACCATATATTTT.

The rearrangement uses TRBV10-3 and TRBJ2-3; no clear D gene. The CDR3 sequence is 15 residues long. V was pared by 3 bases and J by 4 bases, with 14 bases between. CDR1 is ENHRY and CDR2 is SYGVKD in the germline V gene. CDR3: CAISDSVLGPDTQYF. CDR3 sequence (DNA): TGTGCCATCAGTGACTCGGTGCTTGGACCAGATACGCAGTATTTT.

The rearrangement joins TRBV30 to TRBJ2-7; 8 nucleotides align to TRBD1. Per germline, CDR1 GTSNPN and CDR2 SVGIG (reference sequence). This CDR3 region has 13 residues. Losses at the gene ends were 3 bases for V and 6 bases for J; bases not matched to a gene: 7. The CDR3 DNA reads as TGTGCCTGGAGCCTGGGACAGGCGGGCGAGCAGTACTTC. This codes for CAWSLGQAGEQYF. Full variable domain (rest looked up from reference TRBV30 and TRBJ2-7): SQTIHQWPATLVQPVGSPLSLECTVEGTSNPNLYWYRQAAGRGLQLLFYSVGIGQISSEVPQNLSASRPQDRQFILSSKKLLLSDSGFYLCAWSLGQAGEQYFGPGTRLTVT.

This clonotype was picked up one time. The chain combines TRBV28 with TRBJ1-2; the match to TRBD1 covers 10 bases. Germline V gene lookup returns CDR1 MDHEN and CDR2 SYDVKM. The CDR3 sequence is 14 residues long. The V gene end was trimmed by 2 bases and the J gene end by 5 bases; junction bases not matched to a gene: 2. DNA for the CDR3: TGTGCCAGCAGTTTAACGGGACAGGGGTATGGCTACACCTTC. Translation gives CASSLTGQGYGYTF.

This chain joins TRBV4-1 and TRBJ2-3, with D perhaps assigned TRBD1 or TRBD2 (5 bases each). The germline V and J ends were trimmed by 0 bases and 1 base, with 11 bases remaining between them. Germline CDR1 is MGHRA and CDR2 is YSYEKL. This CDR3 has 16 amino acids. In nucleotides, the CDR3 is TGCGCCAGCAGCCAAGAATGGGGGTTGGGCACAGATACGCAGTATTTT. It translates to CASSQEWGLGTDTQYF.

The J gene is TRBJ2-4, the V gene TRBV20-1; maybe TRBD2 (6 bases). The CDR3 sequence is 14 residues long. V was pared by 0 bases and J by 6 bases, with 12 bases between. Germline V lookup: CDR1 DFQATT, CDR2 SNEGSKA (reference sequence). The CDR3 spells CSARDQRRGNIQYF. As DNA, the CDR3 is TGCAGTGCTAGAGACCAGCGGCGGGGAAACATTCAGTACTTC.

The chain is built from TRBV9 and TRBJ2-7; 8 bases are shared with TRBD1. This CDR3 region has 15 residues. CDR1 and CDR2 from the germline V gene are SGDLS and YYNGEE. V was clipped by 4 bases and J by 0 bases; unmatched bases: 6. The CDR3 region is CASSHRTGSSYEQYF. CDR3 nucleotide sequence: TGTGCCAGCAGCCATAGGACAGGGAGCTCCTACGAGCAGTACTTC.

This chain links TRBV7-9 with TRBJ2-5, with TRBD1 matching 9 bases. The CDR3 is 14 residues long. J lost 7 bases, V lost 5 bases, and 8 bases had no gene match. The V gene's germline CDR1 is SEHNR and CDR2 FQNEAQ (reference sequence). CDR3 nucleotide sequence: TGTGCCAGCAGCCGGACAGGGGTCCTATGGACCCAGTACTTC. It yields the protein CASSRTGVLWTQYF.

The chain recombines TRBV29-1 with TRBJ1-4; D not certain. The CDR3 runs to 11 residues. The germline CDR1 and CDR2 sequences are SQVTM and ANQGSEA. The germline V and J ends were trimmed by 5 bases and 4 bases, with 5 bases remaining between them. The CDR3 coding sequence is TGCAGCGTTTGGGTTAATGAAAAACTGTTTTTT. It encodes CSVWVNEKLFF.

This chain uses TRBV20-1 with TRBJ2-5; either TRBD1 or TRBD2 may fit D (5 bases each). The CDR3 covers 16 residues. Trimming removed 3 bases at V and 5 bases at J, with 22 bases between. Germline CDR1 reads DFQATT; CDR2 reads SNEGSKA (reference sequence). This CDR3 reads CSASWSPGWWGETQYF. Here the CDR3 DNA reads TGCAGTGCTAGTTGGAGCCCAGGGTGGTGGGGGGAGACCCAGTACTTC.

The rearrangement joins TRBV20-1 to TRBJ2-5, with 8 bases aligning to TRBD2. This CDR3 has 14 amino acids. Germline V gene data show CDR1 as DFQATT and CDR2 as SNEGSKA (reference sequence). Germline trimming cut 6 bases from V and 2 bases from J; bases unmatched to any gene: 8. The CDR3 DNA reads TGCAGTGCCCCTCTAGCGGGCATTCAAGAGACCCAGTACTTC. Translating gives CSAPLAGIQETQYF.

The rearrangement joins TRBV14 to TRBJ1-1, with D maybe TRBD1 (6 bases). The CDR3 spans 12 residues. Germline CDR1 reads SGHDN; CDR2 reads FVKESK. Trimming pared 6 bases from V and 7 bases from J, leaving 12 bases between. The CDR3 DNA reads TGTGCCAGCAGATCACAGGGTAGTGAAGCTTTCTTT. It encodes CASRSQGSEAFF.

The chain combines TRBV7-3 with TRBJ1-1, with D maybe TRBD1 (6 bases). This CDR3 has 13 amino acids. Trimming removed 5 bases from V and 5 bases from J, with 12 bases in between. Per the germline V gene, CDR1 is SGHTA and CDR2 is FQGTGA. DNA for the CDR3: TGTGCCAGCAGCATCACAGGGATTACTGAAGCTTTCTTT. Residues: CASSITGITEAFF.

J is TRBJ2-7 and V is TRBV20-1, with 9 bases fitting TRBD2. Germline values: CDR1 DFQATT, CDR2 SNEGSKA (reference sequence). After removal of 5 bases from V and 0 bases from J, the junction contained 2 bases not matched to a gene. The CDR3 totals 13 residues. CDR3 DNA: TGCAGTGCTGGTAGCGGGAGCTCCTACGAGCAGTACTTC. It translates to CSAGSGSSYEQYF.

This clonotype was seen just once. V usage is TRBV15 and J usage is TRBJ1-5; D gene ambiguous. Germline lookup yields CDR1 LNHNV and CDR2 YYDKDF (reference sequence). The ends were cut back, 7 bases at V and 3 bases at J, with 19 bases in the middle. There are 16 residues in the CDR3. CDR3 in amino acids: CATTSEDVLINQPQHF. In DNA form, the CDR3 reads TGTGCCACCACCTCAGAGGACGTTTTAATCAATCAGCCCCAGCATTTT.

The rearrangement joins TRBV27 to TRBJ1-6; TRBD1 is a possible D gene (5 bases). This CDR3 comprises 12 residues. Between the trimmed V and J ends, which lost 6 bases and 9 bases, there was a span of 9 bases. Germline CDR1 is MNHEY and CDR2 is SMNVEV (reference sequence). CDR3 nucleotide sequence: TGTGCCAGCAGGAATGGGGGTTCACCCCTCCACTTT. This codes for CASRNGGSPLHF.